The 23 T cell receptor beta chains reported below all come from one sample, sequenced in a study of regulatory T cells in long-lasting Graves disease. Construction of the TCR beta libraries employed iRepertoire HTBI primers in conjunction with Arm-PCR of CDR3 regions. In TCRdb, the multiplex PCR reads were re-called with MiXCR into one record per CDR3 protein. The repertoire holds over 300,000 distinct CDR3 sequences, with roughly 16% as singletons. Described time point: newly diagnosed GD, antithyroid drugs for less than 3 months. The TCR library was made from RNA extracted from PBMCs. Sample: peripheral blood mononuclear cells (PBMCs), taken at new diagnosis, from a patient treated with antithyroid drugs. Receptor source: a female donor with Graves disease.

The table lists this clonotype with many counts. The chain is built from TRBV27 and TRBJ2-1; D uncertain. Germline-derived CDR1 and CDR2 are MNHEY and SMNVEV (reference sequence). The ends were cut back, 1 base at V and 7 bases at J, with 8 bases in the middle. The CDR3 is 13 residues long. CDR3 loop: CASSLLVANEQFF. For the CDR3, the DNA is TGTGCCAGCAGTTTATTGGTGGCAAATGAGCAGTTCTTC.

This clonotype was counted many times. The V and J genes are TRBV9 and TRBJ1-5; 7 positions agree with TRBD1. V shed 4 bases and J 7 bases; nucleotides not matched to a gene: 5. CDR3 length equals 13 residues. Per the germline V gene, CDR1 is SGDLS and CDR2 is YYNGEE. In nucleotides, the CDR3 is TGTGCCAGCAGCCAGCAGGGGGACCAGCCCCAGCATTTT. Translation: CASSQQGDQPQHF.

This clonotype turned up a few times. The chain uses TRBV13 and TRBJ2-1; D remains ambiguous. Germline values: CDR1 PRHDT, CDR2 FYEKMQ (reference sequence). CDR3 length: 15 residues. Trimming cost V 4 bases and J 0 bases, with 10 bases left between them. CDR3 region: CASSSKPSSYNEQFF. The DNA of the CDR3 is TGTGCCAGCAGCTCGAAACCGAGCTCCTACAATGAGCAGTTCTTC. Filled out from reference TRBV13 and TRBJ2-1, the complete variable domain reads AAGVIQSPRHLIKEKRETATLKCYPIPRHDTVYWYQQGPGQDPQFLISFYEKMQSDKGSIPDRFSAQQFSDYHSELNMSSLELGDSALYFCASSSKPSSYNEQFFGPGTRLTVL.

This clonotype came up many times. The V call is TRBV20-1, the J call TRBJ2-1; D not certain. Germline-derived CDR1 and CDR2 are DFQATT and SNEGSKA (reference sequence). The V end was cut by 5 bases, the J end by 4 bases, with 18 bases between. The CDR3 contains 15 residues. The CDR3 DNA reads TGCAGTGCTGGGATTGGCGCCAGCCTTTACAATGAGCAGTTCTTC. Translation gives CSAGIGASLYNEQFF.

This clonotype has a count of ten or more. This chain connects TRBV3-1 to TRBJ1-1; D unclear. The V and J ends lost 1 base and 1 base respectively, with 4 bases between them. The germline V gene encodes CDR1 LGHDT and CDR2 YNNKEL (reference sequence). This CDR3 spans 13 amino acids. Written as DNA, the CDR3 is TGTGCCAGCAGCCAAGCCCCGAACACTGAAGCTTTCTTT. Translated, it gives CASSQAPNTEAFF.

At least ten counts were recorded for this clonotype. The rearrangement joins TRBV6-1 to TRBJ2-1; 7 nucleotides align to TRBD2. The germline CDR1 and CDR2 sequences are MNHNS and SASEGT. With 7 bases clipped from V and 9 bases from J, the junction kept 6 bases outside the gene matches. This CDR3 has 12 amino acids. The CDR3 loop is CASTTSGIEQFF. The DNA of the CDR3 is TGTGCCAGCACCACAAGCGGGATTGAGCAGTTCTTC.

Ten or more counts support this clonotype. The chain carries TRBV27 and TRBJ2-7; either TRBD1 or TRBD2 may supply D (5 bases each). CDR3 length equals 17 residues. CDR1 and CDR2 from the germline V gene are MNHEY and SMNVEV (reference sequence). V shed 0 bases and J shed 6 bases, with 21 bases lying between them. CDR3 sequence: CASSLSGPPMGSFEQYF. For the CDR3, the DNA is TGTGCCAGCAGTTTATCGGGACCACCTATGGGCTCGTTCGAGCAGTACTTC.

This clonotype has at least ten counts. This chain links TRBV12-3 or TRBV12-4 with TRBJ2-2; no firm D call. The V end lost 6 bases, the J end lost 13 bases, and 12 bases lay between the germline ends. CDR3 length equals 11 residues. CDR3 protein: CASSSPRGLFF. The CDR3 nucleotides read TGTGCCAGCAGCTCTCCACGTGGGCTGTTTTTT.

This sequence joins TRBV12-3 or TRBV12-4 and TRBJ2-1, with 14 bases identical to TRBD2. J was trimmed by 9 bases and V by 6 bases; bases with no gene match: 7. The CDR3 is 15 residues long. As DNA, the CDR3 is TGTGCCAGCAGATGGACTAGCGGGGGGCCTGGTGAGCAGTTCTTC. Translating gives CASRWTSGGPGEQFF.

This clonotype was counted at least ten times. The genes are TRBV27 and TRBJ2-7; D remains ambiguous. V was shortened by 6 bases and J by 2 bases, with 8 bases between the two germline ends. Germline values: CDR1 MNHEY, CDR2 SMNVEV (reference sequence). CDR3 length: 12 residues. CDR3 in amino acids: CASRGMTYEQYF. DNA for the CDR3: TGTGCCAGCAGAGGAATGACCTACGAGCAGTACTTC.

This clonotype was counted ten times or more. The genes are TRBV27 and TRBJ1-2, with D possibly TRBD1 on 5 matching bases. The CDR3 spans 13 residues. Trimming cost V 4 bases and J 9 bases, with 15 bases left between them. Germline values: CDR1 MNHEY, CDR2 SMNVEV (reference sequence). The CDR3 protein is CASSSSGTLSYTF. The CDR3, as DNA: TGTGCCAGCAGTTCCTCCGGGACGCTAAGCTACACCTTC.

For the CDR3, the DNA is TGTGCCAGCACCGACCTTGGACAGGGTATGTTTCAGCCCCAGCATTTT. This sequence encodes CASTDLGQGMFQPQHF. The rearrangement links TRBV6-1 to TRBJ1-5; 8 bases line up with TRBD1. Germline V gene lookup returns CDR1 MNHNS and CDR2 SASEGT. V trimming: 7 bases; J trimming: 6 bases; junction bases outside the gene matches: 14. The CDR3 totals 16 residues.

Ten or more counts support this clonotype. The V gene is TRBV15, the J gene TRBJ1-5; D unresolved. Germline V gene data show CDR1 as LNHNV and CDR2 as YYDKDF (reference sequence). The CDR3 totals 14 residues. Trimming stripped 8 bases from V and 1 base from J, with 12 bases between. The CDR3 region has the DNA TGTGCCACCTCGGACCTCTTCAGCAATCAGCCCCAGCATTTT. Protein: CATSDLFSNQPQHF.

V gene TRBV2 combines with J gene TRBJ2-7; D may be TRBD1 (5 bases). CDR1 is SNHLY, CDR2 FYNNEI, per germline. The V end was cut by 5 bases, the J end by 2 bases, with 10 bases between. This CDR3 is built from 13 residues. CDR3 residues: CASSSPRAYEQYF. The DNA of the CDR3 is TGTGCCAGCAGTTCCCCCAGGGCCTACGAGCAGTACTTC.

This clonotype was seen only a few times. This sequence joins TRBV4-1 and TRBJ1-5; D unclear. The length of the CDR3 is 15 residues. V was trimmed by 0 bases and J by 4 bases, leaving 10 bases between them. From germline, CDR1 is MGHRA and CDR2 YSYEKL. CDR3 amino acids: CASSQDRQINQPQHF. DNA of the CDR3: TGCGCCAGCAGCCAAGATCGGCAGATTAATCAGCCCCAGCATTTT.

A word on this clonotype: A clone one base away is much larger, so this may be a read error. Written as DNA, the CDR3 is TGTGCCAGCGGGGAGAATCGAGCAGGGAGGTACGAGCAGTACTTC. This translates into CASGENRAGRYEQYF. The V and J genes are TRBV2 and TRBJ2-7; perhaps TRBD2 as D (6 bases). The V end was cut by 8 bases, the J end by 4 bases, with 21 bases between. CDR1 and CDR2 from the germline V gene are SNHLY and FYNNEI. This CDR3 has 15 residues.

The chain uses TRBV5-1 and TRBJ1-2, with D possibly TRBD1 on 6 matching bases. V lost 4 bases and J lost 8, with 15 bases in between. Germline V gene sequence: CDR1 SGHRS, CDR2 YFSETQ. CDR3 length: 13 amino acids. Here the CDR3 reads CASSRDMTAGYTF. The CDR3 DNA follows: TGCGCCAGCAGCCGGGACATGACCGCCGGCTACACCTTC.

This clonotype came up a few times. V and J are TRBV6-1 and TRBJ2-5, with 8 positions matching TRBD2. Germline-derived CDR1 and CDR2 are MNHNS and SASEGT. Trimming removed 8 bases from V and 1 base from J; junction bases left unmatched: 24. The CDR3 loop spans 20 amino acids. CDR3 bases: TGTGCCAGCGGCCGGGACGGCCGGGACGGCCAAGCGGGGGTCCAAGAGACCCAGTACTTC. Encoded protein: CASGRDGRDGQAGVQETQYF.

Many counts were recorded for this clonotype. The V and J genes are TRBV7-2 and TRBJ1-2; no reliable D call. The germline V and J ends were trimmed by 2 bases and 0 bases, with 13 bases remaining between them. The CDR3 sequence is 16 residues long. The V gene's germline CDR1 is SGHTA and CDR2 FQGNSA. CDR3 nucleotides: TGTGCCAGCAGCTTAAAGTTCCCACCGGCTAACTATGGCTACACCTTC. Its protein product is CASSLKFPPANYGYTF.

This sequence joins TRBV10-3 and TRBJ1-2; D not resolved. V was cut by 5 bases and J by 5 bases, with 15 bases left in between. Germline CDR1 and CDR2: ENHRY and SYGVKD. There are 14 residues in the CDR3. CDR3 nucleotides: TGTGCCATCAGTTCGATGACCGCGGCATATGGCTACACCTTC. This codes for CAISSMTAAYGYTF.

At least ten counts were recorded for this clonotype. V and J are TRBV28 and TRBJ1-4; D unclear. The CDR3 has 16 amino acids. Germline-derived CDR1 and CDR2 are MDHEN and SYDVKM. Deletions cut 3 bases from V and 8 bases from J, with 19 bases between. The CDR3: CASSLWLGDPREKLFF. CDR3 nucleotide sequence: TGTGCCAGCAGTTTGTGGCTTGGGGATCCGCGGGAAAAACTGTTTTTT.

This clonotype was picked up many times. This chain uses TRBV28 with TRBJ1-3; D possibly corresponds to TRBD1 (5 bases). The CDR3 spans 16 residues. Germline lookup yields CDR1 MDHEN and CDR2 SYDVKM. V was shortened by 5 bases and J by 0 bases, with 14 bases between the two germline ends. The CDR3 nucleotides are TGTGCCAGCAGTCTGGGGGGGATCACCTCTGGAAACACCATATATTTT. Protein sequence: CASSLGGITSGNTIYF.

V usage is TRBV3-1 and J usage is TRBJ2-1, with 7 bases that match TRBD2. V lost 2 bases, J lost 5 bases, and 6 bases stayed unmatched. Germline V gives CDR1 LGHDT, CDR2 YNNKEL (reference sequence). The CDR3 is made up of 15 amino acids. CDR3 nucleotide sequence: TGTGCCAGCAGCCAACTGGGACGGGGGGACAATGAGCAGTTCTTC. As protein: CASSQLGRGDNEQFF.